The TCR beta chain under discussion was sequenced for a study of blood T cell repertoires in COVID-19. Turning to the study itself: Spain, Italy and the United States supplied samples that represented acute and convalescent COVID-19.

Seattle's cohort entered during active infection and was followed longitudinally. Original processing notes: Nucleated cell counts were estimated from reference gene primer amplification. The repertoire was sequenced with immunoSEQ multiplex PCR; TCRdb's copy has only in-frame clones and lacks some. That table furnishes V, J and clone size, whereas the DNA furnished D and trimming. The sample shows about 160,000 clones, roughly 84% of them seen only once. The origin of this receptor is a woman aged 45-65 years with COVID-19, enrolled during active disease. The material sequenced was peripheral blood.

The CDR3 sequence: CASNSRLAGGQDEQFF. The CDR3 DNA reads TGTGCCAGCAACTCAAGACTAGCGGGGGGGCAGGATGAGCAGTTCTTC. This sequence joins TRBV5-4 and TRBJ2-1, with 14 bases aligning to TRBD2. This CDR3 comprises 16 residues. Germline V gene data show CDR1 as SGHNT and CDR2 as YYREEE (reference sequence). J lost 8 bases, V lost 6 bases, and 10 bases had no gene match.